Sequencing of this TCR beta chain was carried out in a study of T cells in Graves' hyperthyroidism and ophthalmopathy. RNA transcripts were the template for amplifying TCR beta CDR3 regions. Initially, a first-round RT-PCR of the TCR CDR3 employed the HTBI primer set. MiXCR was run by TCRdb on the multiplex PCR reads, yielding one entry per CDR3 protein. The sample holds almost 250,000 distinct CDR3 sequences; approximately 25% are singletons and the top ten take roughly 35%. This clonotype came up many times. V shed 5 bases and J shed 6 bases, with 13 bases lying between them. This CDR3 comprises 13 residues. Germline values: CDR1 SEHNR, CDR2 FQNEAQ (reference sequence).

The sequence came from a woman aged 35 to 49 with Graves' ophthalmopathy. The chain combines TRBV7-9 with TRBJ2-5, with D hard to call. The sample consisted of blood. The CDR3 region is CASSLPNQKTQYF. The CDR3 nucleotides are TGTGCCAGCAGCCTCCCTAACCAGAAGACCCAGTACTTC.